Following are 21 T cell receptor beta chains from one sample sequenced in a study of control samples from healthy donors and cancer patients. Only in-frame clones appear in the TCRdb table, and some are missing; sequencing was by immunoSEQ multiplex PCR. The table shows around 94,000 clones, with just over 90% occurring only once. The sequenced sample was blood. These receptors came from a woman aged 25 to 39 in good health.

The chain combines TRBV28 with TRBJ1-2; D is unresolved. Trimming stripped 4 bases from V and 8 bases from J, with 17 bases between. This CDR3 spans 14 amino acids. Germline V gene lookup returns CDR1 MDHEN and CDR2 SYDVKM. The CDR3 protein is CASSSAVPRYGYTF. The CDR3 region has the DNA TGTGCCAGCAGTTCCGCGGTTCCCCGGTACGGCTACACCTTC.

The DNA for the CDR3 is TGTGCCAGTGGGAACATGAACTATGGCTACACCTTC. Residues: CASGNMNYGYTF. The chain uses TRBV9 and TRBJ1-2; D is undetermined. Trimming stripped 8 bases from V and 2 bases from J, with 10 bases between. In germline, CDR1 is SGDLS, CDR2 YYNGEE. The CDR3 spans 12 residues.

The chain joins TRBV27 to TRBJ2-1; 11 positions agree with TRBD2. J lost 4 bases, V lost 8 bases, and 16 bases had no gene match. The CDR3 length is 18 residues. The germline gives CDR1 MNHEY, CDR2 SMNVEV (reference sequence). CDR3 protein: CASAWGLAEGGFYNEQFF. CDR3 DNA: TGTGCCAGCGCCTGGGGACTAGCGGAGGGTGGGTTTTACAATGAGCAGTTCTTC.

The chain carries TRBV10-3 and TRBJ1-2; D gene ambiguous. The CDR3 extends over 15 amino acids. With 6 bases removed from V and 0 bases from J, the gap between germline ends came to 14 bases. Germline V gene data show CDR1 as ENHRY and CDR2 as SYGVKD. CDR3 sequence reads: CAISPQAGPNYGYTF. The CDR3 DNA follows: TGTGCCATCAGCCCGCAGGCAGGACCTAACTATGGCTACACCTTC.

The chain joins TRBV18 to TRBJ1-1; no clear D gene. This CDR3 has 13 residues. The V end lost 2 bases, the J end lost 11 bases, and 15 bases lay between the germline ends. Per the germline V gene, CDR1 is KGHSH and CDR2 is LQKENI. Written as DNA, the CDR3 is TGTGCCAGCTCACCAGCCCTTGAGAGTTTTGCTTTCTTT. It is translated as CASSPALESFAFF.

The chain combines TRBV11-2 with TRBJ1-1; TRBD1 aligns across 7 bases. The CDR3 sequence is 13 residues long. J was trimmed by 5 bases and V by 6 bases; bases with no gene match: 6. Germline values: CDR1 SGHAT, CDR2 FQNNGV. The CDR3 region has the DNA TGTGCCAGCAGGCCTACAGGGGTAACTGAAGCTTTCTTT. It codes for CASRPTGVTEAFF.

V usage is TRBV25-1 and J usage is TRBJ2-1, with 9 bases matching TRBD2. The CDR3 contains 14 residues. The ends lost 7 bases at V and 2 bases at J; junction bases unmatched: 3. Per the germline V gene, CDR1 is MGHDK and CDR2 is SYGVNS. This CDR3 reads CASKAGGAYNEQFF. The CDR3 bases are TGTGCCAGCAAAGCGGGGGGTGCCTACAATGAGCAGTTCTTC.

The CDR3 sequence: CASRTARHTEAFF. The CDR3 DNA reads TGTGCCAGTCGGACAGCAAGACACACTGAAGCTTTCTTT. The genes are TRBV19 and TRBJ1-1; D may be TRBD1 (6 bases). The CDR3 covers 13 residues. CDR1 is LNHDA, CDR2 SQIVND, per germline (reference sequence). Trimming shortened V by 8 bases and J by 3 bases, and 13 bases separated the two germline ends.

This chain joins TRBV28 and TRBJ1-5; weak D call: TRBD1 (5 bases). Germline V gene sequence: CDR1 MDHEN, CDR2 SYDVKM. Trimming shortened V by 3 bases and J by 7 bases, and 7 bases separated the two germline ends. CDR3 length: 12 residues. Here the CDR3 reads CASSLGGQPQHF. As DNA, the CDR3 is TGTGCCAGCAGTTTGGGGGGGCAGCCCCAGCATTTT. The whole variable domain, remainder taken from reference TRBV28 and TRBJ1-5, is DVKVTQSSRYLVKRTGEKVFLECVQDMDHENMFWYRQDPGLGLRLIYFSYDVKMKEKGDIPEGYSVSREKKERFSLILESASTNQTSMYLCASSLGGQPQHFGDGTRLSIL.

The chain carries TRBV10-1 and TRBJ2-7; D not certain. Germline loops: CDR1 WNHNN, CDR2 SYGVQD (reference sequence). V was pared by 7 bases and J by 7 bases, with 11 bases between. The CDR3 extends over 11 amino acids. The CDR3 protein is CASTPLREQYF. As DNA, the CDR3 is TGCGCCAGCACCCCTCTCAGGGAGCAGTACTTC.

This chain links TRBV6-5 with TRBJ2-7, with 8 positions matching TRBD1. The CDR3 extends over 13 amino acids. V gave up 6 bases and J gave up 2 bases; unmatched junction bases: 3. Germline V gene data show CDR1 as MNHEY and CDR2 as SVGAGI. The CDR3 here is CASSGQGPYEQYF. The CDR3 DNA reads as TGTGCCAGCAGCGGACAGGGTCCCTACGAGCAGTACTTC.

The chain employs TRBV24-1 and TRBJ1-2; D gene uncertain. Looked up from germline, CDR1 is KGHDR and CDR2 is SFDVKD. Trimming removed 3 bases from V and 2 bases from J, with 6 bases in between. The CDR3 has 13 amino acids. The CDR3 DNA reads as TGTGCCACCAGTGATGCAGCCAACTATGGCTACACCTTC. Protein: CATSDAANYGYTF.

The CDR3 nucleotides are TGTGCCAGCAGTCCTGGACTAGCGGTAGATACGCAGTATTTT. Its translation is CASSPGLAVDTQYF. V gene TRBV6-5 combines with J gene TRBJ2-3; TRBD2 aligns across 10 bases. CDR1 is MNHEY, CDR2 SVGAGI, per germline. V was clipped by 5 bases and J by 5 bases; unmatched bases: 4. The length of the CDR3 is 14 residues.

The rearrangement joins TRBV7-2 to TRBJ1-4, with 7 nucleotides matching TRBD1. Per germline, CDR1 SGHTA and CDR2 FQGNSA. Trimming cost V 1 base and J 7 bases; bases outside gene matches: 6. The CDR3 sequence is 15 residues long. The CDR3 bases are TGTGCCAGCAGCTTAGGACAGGGTTCGGGTGAAAAACTGTTTTTT. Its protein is CASSLGQGSGEKLFF.

CDR3 sequence (DNA): TGTGCCAGCAGCCCCAGGACAGGGATCGAGACCCAGTACTTC. This gives the protein CASSPRTGIETQYF. V gene TRBV9 combines with J gene TRBJ2-5, with TRBD1 matching over 8 bases. This CDR3 is built from 14 residues. The V segment lost 4 bases and the J segment 5 bases; nucleotides outside the gene matches: 7. Germline V CDR1 and CDR2: SGDLS, YYNGEE.

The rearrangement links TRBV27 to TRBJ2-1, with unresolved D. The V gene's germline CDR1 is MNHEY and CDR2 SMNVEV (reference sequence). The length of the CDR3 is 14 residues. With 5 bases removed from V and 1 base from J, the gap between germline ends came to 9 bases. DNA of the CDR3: TGTGCCAGCAGTAACGGACCTTCCTACAATGAGCAGTTCTTC. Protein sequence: CASSNGPSYNEQFF.

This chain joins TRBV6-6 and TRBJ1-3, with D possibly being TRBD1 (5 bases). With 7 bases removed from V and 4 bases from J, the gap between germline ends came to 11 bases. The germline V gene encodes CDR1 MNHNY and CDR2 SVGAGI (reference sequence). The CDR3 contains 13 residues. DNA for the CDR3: TGTGCCAGCATTGCAGGGTCAGGAAACACCATATATTTT. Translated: CASIAGSGNTIYF.

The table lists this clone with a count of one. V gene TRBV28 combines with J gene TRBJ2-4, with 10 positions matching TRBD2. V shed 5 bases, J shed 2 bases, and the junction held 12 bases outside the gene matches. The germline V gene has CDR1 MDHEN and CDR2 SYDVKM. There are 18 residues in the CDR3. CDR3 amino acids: CASSQQAGGPGTKNIQYF. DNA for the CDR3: TGTGCCAGCAGTCAGCAAGCGGGGGGGCCGGGGACCAAAAACATTCAGTACTTC.

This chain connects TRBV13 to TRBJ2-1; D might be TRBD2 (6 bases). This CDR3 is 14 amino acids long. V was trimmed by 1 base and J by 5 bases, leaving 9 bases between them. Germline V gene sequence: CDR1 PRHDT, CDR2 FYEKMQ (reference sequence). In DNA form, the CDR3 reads TGTGCCAGCAGCTTAGTTTCTAGCGACAATGAGCAGTTCTTC. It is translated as CASSLVSSDNEQFF. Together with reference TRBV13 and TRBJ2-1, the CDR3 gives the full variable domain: AAGVIQSPRHLIKEKRETATLKCYPIPRHDTVYWYQQGPGQDPQFLISFYEKMQSDKGSIPDRFSAQQFSDYHSELNMSSLELGDSALYFCASSLVSSDNEQFFGPGTRLTVL.

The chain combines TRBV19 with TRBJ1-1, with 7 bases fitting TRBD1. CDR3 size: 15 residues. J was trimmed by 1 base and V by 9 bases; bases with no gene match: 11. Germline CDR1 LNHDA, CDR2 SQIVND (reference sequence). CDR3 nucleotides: TGTGCCAGATACCGGGACAGAAACAAGAACACTGAAGCTTTCTTT. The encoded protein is CARYRDRNKNTEAFF.

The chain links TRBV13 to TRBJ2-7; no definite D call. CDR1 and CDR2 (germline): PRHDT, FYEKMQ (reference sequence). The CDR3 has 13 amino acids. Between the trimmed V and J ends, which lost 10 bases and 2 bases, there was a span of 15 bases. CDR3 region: CATSSQETYEQYF. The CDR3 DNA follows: TGTGCCACGTCCTCCCAGGAGACCTACGAGCAGTACTTC.